This is a list of T cell receptor beta chains from one sample in a study of cytomegalovirus exposure and HLA in healthy donors. Some clones are missing from TCRdb's copy, which holds only in-frame ones; the method was immunoSEQ multiplex PCR. The sample carries some 100,000 clones, 84% recorded once. Sequences were obtained from PBMCs. The receptor source for this set is a young woman in good health and CMV-seronegative. CDR3s include the opening cysteine and the closing phenylalanine or tryptophan. The D gene is left open where the match is weak. The size field is filled for only some rows; it gives once, few, many or a size class.

>13|-|TRBJ2-3|-|TRBV18
TGTGCCAGCTCACCACTAAGCACAGATACGCAGTATTTT
CASSPLSTDTQYF
>14|-|TRBJ1-2|TRBD1|TRBV18
TGTGCCAGCTCACCAGGACAGGGAAGCTATGGCTACACCTTC
CASSPGQGSYGYTF
>16|-|TRBJ2-1|TRBD2|TRBV4-2
TGTGCCAGCAGCCTATCGGGACTAGCGGGCCTCAATGAGCAGTTCTTC
CASSLSGLAGLNEQFF
>12|-|TRBJ1-5|-|TRBV28
TGTGCCAGCAGCTCCACCCGGGAGGCCCAGCATTTT
CASSSTREAQHF
>15|-|TRBJ2-1|TRBD2|TRBV5-1
TGCGCCAGCAGCTTTACAGCGGGACCCGACAATGAGCAGTTCTTC
CASSFTAGPDNEQFF
>15|-|TRBJ2-7|TRBD1|TRBV4-3
TGCGCCAGCAGCGCCGGACAGGGAAGCTCCTACGAGCAGTACTTC
CASSAGQGSSYEQYF
>15|-|TRBJ1-5|-|TRBV4-3
TGCGCCAGCAGCCAAGATCCCTATAGCAATCAGCCCCAGCATTTT
CASSQDPYSNQPQHF
>18|-|TRBJ2-3|TRBD2|TRBV27
TGTGCCAGCAGTCCCTGGGTTGGGGGAGCGGGAGGAAGAGATACGCAGTATTTT
CASSPWVGGAGGRDTQYF
>14|once|TRBJ2-3|-|TRBV7-9
TGTGCCAGCAGCTTTGGGGAGGAGGGAGATACGCAGTATTTT
CASSFGEEGDTQYF
>15|few|TRBJ2-1|TRBD2|TRBV5-1
TGCGCCAGCAGAGTGGGACTAGCGGTATACAATGAGCAGTTCTTC
CASRVGLAVYNEQFF
>16|-|TRBJ2-6|-|TRBV4-2
TGTGCCAGCAGCCAAGATCAGGGTTCTGGGGCCAACGTCCTGACTTTC
CASSQDQGSGANVLTF
>14|-|TRBJ2-2|-|TRBV6-4
TGTGCCAGCAGTCCGGGAGTAGGGACCGGGGAGCTGTTTTTT
CASSPGVGTGELFF
>18|once|TRBJ2-1|TRBD2|TRBV2
TGTGCCAGCACCAAACTGCGACTAGCGGGAGGGCCTCGGAATGAGCAGTTCTTC
CASTKLRLAGGPRNEQFF